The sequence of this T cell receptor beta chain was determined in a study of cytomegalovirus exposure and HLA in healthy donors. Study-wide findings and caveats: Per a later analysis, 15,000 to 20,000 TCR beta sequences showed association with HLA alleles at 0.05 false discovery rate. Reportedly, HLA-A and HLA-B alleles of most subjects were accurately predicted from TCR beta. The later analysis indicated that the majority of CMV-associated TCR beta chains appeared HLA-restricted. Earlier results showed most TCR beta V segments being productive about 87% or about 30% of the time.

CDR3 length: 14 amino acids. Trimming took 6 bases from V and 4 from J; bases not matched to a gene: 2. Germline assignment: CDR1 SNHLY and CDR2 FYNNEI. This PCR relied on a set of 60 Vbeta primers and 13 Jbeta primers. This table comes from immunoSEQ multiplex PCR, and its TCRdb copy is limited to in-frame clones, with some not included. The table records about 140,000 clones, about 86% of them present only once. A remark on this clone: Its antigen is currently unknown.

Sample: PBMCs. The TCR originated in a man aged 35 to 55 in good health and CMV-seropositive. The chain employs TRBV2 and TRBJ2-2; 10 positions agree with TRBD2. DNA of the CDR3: TGTGCCAGCAGGGGACTAGCGTCCACCGGGGAGCTGTTTTTT. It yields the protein CASRGLASTGELFF.